A single sample is the source of the 20 T cell receptor beta chains below, sequenced in a study of control samples from healthy donors and cancer patients. Produced via immunoSEQ multiplex PCR; TCRdb's table is partial and in-frame only. The repertoire consists of about 110,000 clones, with roughly nine tenths occurring once and the leading ten covering roughly 4.4%. Sequenced material: blood. All receptors derive from a human donor in good health. The donor label of this sample is uncertain.

This clone was seen only once. The chain uses TRBV7-9 and TRBJ2-7; 8 bases are a match to TRBD1. This CDR3 has 13 amino acids. The germline CDR1 and CDR2 sequences are SEHNR and FQNEAQ (reference sequence). The junction had 3 bases not matched to a gene; V was cut back by 5 bases and J by 3 bases. The CDR3 coding sequence is TGTGCCAGCAGCACGGGACAGGACTACGAGCAGTACTTC. This encodes CASSTGQDYEQYF.

This rearrangement joins TRBV4-2 to TRBJ1-2; D gene ambiguous. This CDR3 region has 12 residues. Per germline, CDR1 LGHNA and CDR2 YNFKEQ. V was pared by 0 bases and J by 5 bases, with 4 bases between. CDR3 DNA sequence: TGTGCCAGCAGCCAAGATTCGTATGGCTACACCTTC. Translated: CASSQDSYGYTF.

On this clone itself: One end of the junction fails to match germline, which may point to a read error. V is TRBV5-1 and J is TRBJ1-1; 8 positions match TRBD1. Looked up from germline, CDR1 is SGHRS and CDR2 is YFSETQ. CDR3 length: 14 amino acids. For the CDR3, the DNA is TGCGCCAGCTGCTTCGGGACAGGGAACACTGAAGCTTTCTTT. This sequence encodes CASCFGTGNTEAFF.

This rearrangement joins TRBV10-3 to TRBJ2-1; TRBD2 matches at 9 bases. The length of the CDR3 is 14 residues. Germline V gives CDR1 ENHRY, CDR2 SYGVKD. Trimming took 7 bases from V and 9 from J; bases not matched to a gene: 10. In DNA form, the CDR3 reads TGTGCCATCAACGTCGGCGGGGGGGCCGTTGAGCAGTTCTTC. As protein: CAINVGGGAVEQFF.

The V call is TRBV6-1, the J call TRBJ1-5; possibly TRBD1 for D (5 bases). CDR1 is MNHNS and CDR2 is SASEGT in the germline V gene. The CDR3 contains 15 residues. V lost 3 bases, J lost 4 bases, and 13 bases lay in between. CDR3 amino acids: CASSDWGGENQPQHF. The CDR3 coding sequence is TGTGCCAGCAGTGATTGGGGGGGAGAAAATCAGCCCCAGCATTTT.

As regards this clone: The same CDR3 is also encoded by other DNA sequences in this sample. V usage is TRBV5-1 and J usage is TRBJ1-6; D is perhaps TRBD1 (5 bases). Germline CDR1 and CDR2: SGHRS and YFSETQ. The CDR3 loop spans 15 amino acids. The V and J ends lost 2 bases and 6 bases respectively, with 12 bases between them. CDR3 nucleotides: TGCGCCAGCAGCTTAGGGGACTCGGGTAATTCACCCCTCCACTTT. Translating gives CASSLGDSGNSPLHF. Looking up the rest from reference TRBV5-1 and TRBJ1-6 gives the full variable domain: KAGVTQTPRYLIKTRGQQVTLSCSPISGHRSVSWYQQTPGQGLQFLFEYFSETQRNKGNFPGRFSGRQFSNSRSEMNVSTLELGDSALYLCASSLGDSGNSPLHFGNGTRLTVT.

The chain is built from TRBV24-1 and TRBJ1-1; D unresolved. The V and J ends lost 4 bases and 1 base respectively, with 18 bases between them. CDR1 and CDR2 from the germline V gene are KGHDR and SFDVKD. The CDR3 is made up of 17 amino acids. The CDR3 region has the DNA TGTGCCACCAGTGACTCCCCTACCAGGCGGTGGAACACTGAAGCTTTCTTT. As protein: CATSDSPTRRWNTEAFF.

This chain joins TRBV5-6 and TRBJ1-5, with D possibly matching TRBD1 (5 bases). CDR3 length equals 16 residues. CDR1 SGHDT and CDR2 YYEEEE come from the germline V gene. The V and J ends lost 0 bases and 2 bases respectively, with 12 bases between them. CDR3: CASSLVGDGGNQPQHF. In nucleotides, the CDR3 is TGTGCCAGCAGCTTGGTGGGGGATGGGGGCAATCAGCCCCAGCATTTT.

This chain uses TRBV5-8 with TRBJ2-7; D is possibly TRBD1 (8 bases). Germline-derived CDR1 and CDR2 are SGHTS and YDEGEE. The CDR3 is 14 residues long. Trimming cost V 1 base and J 9 bases, with 17 bases left between them. The CDR3 sequence is CASSLTQGGNGQYF. The CDR3 nucleotides read TGTGCCAGCAGCTTGACACAGGGGGGGAACGGGCAGTACTTC.

The CDR3: CASGLAGGEREQFF. The CDR3 DNA reads TGTGCTAGTGGGCTAGCGGGGGGGGAGCGGGAGCAGTTCTTC. The chain employs TRBV12-5 and TRBJ2-1, with TRBD2 matching 12 bases. CDR3 length equals 14 residues. V lost 6 bases, J lost 10 bases, and 7 bases stayed unmatched. Germline loops: CDR1 LGHNT, CDR2 FRNRAP.

This chain connects TRBV7-2 to TRBJ2-1; D is unclear. Trimming removed 2 bases from V and 4 bases from J, with 9 bases in between. The CDR3 has 14 amino acids. Germline V gene lookup returns CDR1 SGHTA and CDR2 FQGNSA. The CDR3: CASSLLADYNEQFF. CDR3 DNA: TGTGCCAGCAGCTTACTGGCAGATTACAATGAGCAGTTCTTC.

In this sample, this clone turned up a few times. CDR3 loop: CASSLTGTGASAQHF. The CDR3 DNA reads TGTGCCAGTAGTTTGACCGGGACAGGGGCTTCGGCCCAGCATTTT. This chain connects TRBV19 to TRBJ1-5; TRBD1 matches at 10 bases. J was trimmed by 11 bases and V by 5 bases; bases with no gene match: 12. The germline gives CDR1 LNHDA, CDR2 SQIVND (reference sequence). The CDR3 covers 15 residues.

This chain joins TRBV5-6 and TRBJ2-7, with 10 bases matching TRBD1. With 0 bases clipped from V and 4 bases from J, the junction kept 4 bases outside the gene matches. The CDR3 length is 15 residues. Germline values: CDR1 SGHDT, CDR2 YYEEEE. CDR3 protein: CASSLAGTGVYEQYF. The CDR3 DNA sequence: TGTGCCAGCAGCTTGGCCGGGACAGGGGTTTACGAGCAGTACTTC.

The chain recombines TRBV6-5 with TRBJ2-7; the D gene is possibly TRBD2 (5 bases). The CDR3 runs 15 residues. CDR1 and CDR2 from the germline V gene are MNHEY and SVGAGI. V was cut by 5 bases and J by 2 bases, with 16 bases left in between. The chain's CDR3 is CASSQISGWTYEQYF. The CDR3 DNA sequence: TGTGCCAGCAGTCAAATATCGGGGTGGACCTACGAGCAGTACTTC.

The gene calls are TRBV29-1 and TRBJ1-4; D unclear. The CDR3 sequence is 13 residues long. Germline V gene sequence: CDR1 SQVTM, CDR2 ANQGSEA. V lost 8 bases, J lost 6 bases, and 16 bases lay in between. The CDR3 coding sequence is TGCAGCCCCGGAGGCAGCAAAGATGAAAAACTGTTTTTT. Translating it yields CSPGGSKDEKLFF.

The V and J genes are TRBV7-3 and TRBJ2-1; D tentatively fits TRBD1 or TRBD2 (6 bases each). V shed 2 bases and J shed 4 bases, with 12 bases lying between them. Germline loops: CDR1 SGHTA, CDR2 FQGTGA. The CDR3 covers 15 residues. The DNA of the CDR3 is TGTGCCAGCAGCTTAGGAGGGGGGCGTTACAATGAGCAGTTCTTC. It specifies CASSLGGGRYNEQFF.

This clone was seen only once. The rearrangement links TRBV7-2 to TRBJ1-2; D gene ambiguous. Per the germline V gene, CDR1 is SGHTA and CDR2 is FQGNSA. The CDR3 is made up of 13 amino acids. Trimming took off 5 bases at V and 5 bases at J, with 12 bases between the two ends. This CDR3 is CASSLGDPYGYTF. The CDR3 DNA reads as TGTGCCAGCAGCCTGGGAGATCCTTATGGCTACACCTTC.

The chain recombines TRBV2 with TRBJ1-5; no reliable D call. The CDR3 sequence is 12 residues long. Germline CDR1 and CDR2: SNHLY and FYNNEI. Trimming removed 6 bases from V and 9 bases from J, with 12 bases in between. This CDR3 is CASSDRLGPQHF. The CDR3 nucleotides read TGTGCCAGCAGCGACCGCCTCGGGCCCCAGCATTTT.

The CDR3 loop reads CASSPKSTGGEQYF. The CDR3 region has the DNA TGTGCCAGCTCACCAAAATCGACAGGGGGCGAGCAGTACTTC. The rearrangement joins TRBV18 to TRBJ2-7, with TRBD1 matching 9 bases. Germline assignment: CDR1 KGHSH and CDR2 LQKENI. V trimming: 2 bases; J trimming: 6 bases; junction bases outside the gene matches: 5. This CDR3 comprises 14 residues.

This chain connects TRBV5-1 to TRBJ2-7; 7 nucleotides match TRBD2. CDR3 length: 16 amino acids. V lost 3 bases, J lost 0 bases, and 9 bases stayed unmatched. Germline CDR1 reads SGHRS; CDR2 reads YFSETQ. The CDR3 protein is CASSWAPSGSSYEQYF. CDR3 DNA sequence: TGCGCCAGCAGCTGGGCGCCTAGCGGCAGCTCCTACGAGCAGTACTTC. Variable domain in full (rest from reference TRBV5-1 and TRBJ2-7): KAGVTQTPRYLIKTRGQQVTLSCSPISGHRSVSWYQQTPGQGLQFLFEYFSETQRNKGNFPGRFSGRQFSNSRSEMNVSTLELGDSALYLCASSWAPSGSSYEQYFGPGTRLTVT.